These T cell receptor beta chains were read from a single sample in a study of cytomegalovirus exposure and HLA in healthy donors. Profiling relied on immunoSEQ multiplex PCR, and the TCRdb table lists in-frame clones only, not all of them. The table has fewer than 110,000 clones, roughly 74% seen once. The source material was PBMCs. Receptors were obtained from a woman aged 40-49 years in good health and CMV-seronegative. Both conserved end residues are part of each CDR3. Fields, in order: clone size, J gene, V gene, D gene, CDR3 DNA, CDR3 protein. The D gene is left open where the match is weak. Where a row states a size, it is once, few, many or the class of an expanded clone; other rows omit it.

size: -; J: TRBJ1-5; V: TRBV6-1; D: TRBD1; DNA: TGTGCCAGCAGTGTTAACAACCCGGGACAGGGGGCTCTTCAGCCCCAGCATTTT; CDR3: CASSVNNPGQGALQPQHF
size: few; J: TRBJ1-5; V: TRBV4-3; D: -; DNA: TGCGCCAGCAGCCAAGAATGGACAGGCAATCAGCCCCAGCATTTT; CDR3: CASSQEWTGNQPQHF
size: -; J: TRBJ2-6; V: TRBV2; D: TRBD2; DNA: TGTGCCAGCAGTGGCGGACTAGCGGGGGTTGGGGCCAACGTCCTGACTTTC; CDR3: CASSGGLAGVGANVLTF
size: once; J: TRBJ2-5; V: TRBV27; D: TRBD2; DNA: TGTGCCAGCAGTCACGGACTAGCGGAGACCCAGTACTTC; CDR3: CASSHGLAETQYF
size: -; J: TRBJ2-3; V: TRBV7-3; D: TRBD1; DNA: TGTGCCAGCAGCCCCCTTGGACCGGGACAGGGAAGAGAAGATACGCAGTATTTT; CDR3: CASSPLGPGQGREDTQYF
size: -; J: TRBJ2-7; V: TRBV6-1; D: TRBD1; DNA: TGTGCCAGCAGTGAAGGGGTCGCAGGGACAGCCTACGAGCAGTACTTC; CDR3: CASSEGVAGTAYEQYF
size: -; J: TRBJ2-5; V: TRBV2; D: TRBD2; DNA: TGTGCCAGCAGTGGGGAGCGGGGGGGCCAAAAGACCCAGTACTTC; CDR3: CASSGERGGQKTQYF
size: -; J: TRBJ1-1; V: TRBV7-9; D: -; DNA: TGTGCCAGCAGCCCCGGACACAACACTGAAGCTTTCTTT; CDR3: CASSPGHNTEAFF
size: -; J: TRBJ2-1; V: TRBV5-4; D: TRBD2; DNA: TGTGCCAGCAGCAGTAGCGGGCACTCCTACAATGAGCAGTTCTTC; CDR3: CASSSSGHSYNEQFF
size: -; J: TRBJ2-7; V: TRBV27; D: TRBD2; DNA: TGTGCCAGCAGTTTAACTAGCGGGTCCTACGAGCAGTACTTC; CDR3: CASSLTSGSYEQYF
size: -; J: TRBJ2-2; V: TRBV19; D: TRBD2; DNA: TGTGCCAGTAGAAGCCAGGGACTAGCGAACACCGGGGAGCTGTTTTTT; CDR3: CASRSQGLANTGELFF
size: few; J: TRBJ1-4; V: TRBV6-5; D: -; DNA: TGTGCCAGCAGTTACTGGGGGGTGGATGAAAAACTGTTTTTT; CDR3: CASSYWGVDEKLFF
size: -; J: TRBJ2-1; V: TRBV10-3; D: -; DNA: TGTGCCATCAGCGCCCTTGGACAGGGAGGGGACAATGAGCAGTTCTTC; CDR3: CAISALGQGGDNEQFF
size: -; J: TRBJ2-7; V: TRBV5-6; D: -; DNA: TGTGCCAGCAGCTTCACGAGCTCCTACGAGCAGTACTTC; CDR3: CASSFTSSYEQYF
size: few; J: TRBJ2-3; V: TRBV4-2; D: -; DNA: TGTGCCAGCAGCCAAGATCTGGCTAGCGCTAAAGATACGCAGTATTTT; CDR3: CASSQDLASAKDTQYF
size: once; J: TRBJ1-5; V: TRBV29-1; D: TRBD1; DNA: TGCAGCGCCGGGACAGATAGCAATCAGCCCCAGCATTTT; CDR3: CSAGTDSNQPQHF
size: -; J: TRBJ1-5; V: TRBV7-9; D: -; DNA: TGTGCCAGCAGCCCCGACGGGAATCAGCCCCAGCATTTT; CDR3: CASSPDGNQPQHF
size: -; J: TRBJ2-1; V: TRBV9; D: -; DNA: TGTGCCAGCAGCGTAGGGGGAGTTGCCTACAATGAGCAGTTCTTC; CDR3: CASSVGGVAYNEQFF
size: -; J: TRBJ1-1; V: TRBV5-8; D: -; DNA: TGTGCCAGCAGCTTATATTCAGGGTCGAAGACTGAAGCTTTCTTT; CDR3: CASSLYSGSKTEAFF
size: -; J: TRBJ1-4; V: TRBV2; D: TRBD1; DNA: TGTGCCAGCAGTGAAGAGGACAGGGGCAATGAAAAACTGTTTTTT; CDR3: CASSEEDRGNEKLFF
size: -; J: TRBJ2-5; V: TRBV21-1; D: -; DNA: TGTGCCAGCAGCAAGACCGGGGGATTGGTAGAGACCCAGTACTTC; CDR3: CASSKTGGLVETQYF
size: once; J: TRBJ1-1; V: TRBV7-9; D: -; DNA: TGTGCCAGCAGCTTAGAGTTCGGACAGCACACTGAAGCTTTCTTT; CDR3: CASSLEFGQHTEAFF
size: -; J: TRBJ2-2; V: TRBV29-1; D: TRBD1; DNA: TGCAGCGTTACAGGGGGTCACGGGGAGCTGTTTTTT; CDR3: CSVTGGHGELFF
size: -; J: TRBJ2-2; V: TRBV5-1; D: -; DNA: TGCGCCAGCAGCTTGAAAAGTCCGGACACCGGGGAGCTGTTTTTT; CDR3: CASSLKSPDTGELFF
size: -; J: TRBJ2-1; V: TRBV9; D: -; DNA: TGTGCCAGCAGCGAGACACCTACCTACAATGAGCAGTTCTTC; CDR3: CASSETPTYNEQFF
size: few; J: TRBJ1-2; V: TRBV28; D: -; DNA: TGTGCCAGCAAACAGGGAGCTTATGGCTACACCTTC; CDR3: CASKQGAYGYTF
size: -; J: TRBJ1-5; V: TRBV19; D: -; DNA: TGTGCCAGTAGTATAGAACAGAATAGCAATCAGCCCCAGCATTTT; CDR3: CASSIEQNSNQPQHF
size: few; J: TRBJ2-1; V: TRBV9; D: -; DNA: TGTGCCAGCAGCGTAGCGGGGTTAGGTTCCTACAATGAGCAGTTCTTC; CDR3: CASSVAGLGSYNEQFF
size: once; J: TRBJ2-3; V: TRBV15; D: TRBD1; DNA: TGTGCCACCAGAGCCTGGGACAGGGGGACAGATACGCAGTATTTT; CDR3: CATRAWDRGTDTQYF
size: few; J: TRBJ1-1; V: TRBV7-2; D: -; DNA: TGTGCCAGCAGCTTAGAGATGCAGGCGACTGAAGCTTTCTTT; CDR3: CASSLEMQATEAFF